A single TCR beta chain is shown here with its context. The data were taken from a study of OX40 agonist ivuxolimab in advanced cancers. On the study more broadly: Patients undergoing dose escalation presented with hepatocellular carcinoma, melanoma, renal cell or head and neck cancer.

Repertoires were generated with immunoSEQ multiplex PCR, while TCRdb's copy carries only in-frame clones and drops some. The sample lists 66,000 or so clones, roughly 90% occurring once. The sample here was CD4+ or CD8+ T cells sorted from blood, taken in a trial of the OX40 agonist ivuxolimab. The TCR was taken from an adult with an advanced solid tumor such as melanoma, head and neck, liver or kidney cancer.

As DNA, the CDR3 is TGTGCCACCAGCGGGAATGAGGGGTCAGATACGCAGTATTTT. Translating it yields CATSGNEGSDTQYF. The V gene is TRBV15, the J gene TRBJ2-3; either TRBD1 or TRBD2 may fit D (5 bases each). The V and J ends lost 5 bases and 4 bases respectively, with 13 bases between them. The CDR3 length is 14 residues. Germline V CDR1 and CDR2: LNHNV, YYDKDF (reference sequence).